A selection of T cell receptor beta chains follows, all from one sample in a study of OX40 agonist ivuxolimab in advanced cancers. Assay used: immunoSEQ multiplex PCR; TCRdb lists only in-frame clones, some missing. The sample lists about 51,000 clones, around four fifths occurring once. The sequences come from CD4+ or CD8+ T cells sorted from blood, collected in a trial of the OX40 agonist ivuxolimab. Every receptor here comes from an adult with an advanced solid tumor such as melanoma, head and neck, liver or kidney cancer. The CDR3 runs from the conserved cysteine through the conserved F or W. A D gene is named only where the DNA matches it firmly. Clone size is shown for a subset of rows, as once, few, many or a class of expanded clone.

d_call: -
j_call: TRBJ1-1
v_call: TRBV4-1
clone_size: -
cdr3_aa: CASSQDGGEDTEAFF
cdr3_nt: TGCGCCAGCAGCCAAGATGGGGGGGAGGACACTGAAGCTTTCTTT

d_call: -
j_call: TRBJ2-7
v_call: TRBV27
clone_size: -
cdr3_aa: CASTLRGGTGPYEQYF
cdr3_nt: TGTGCCAGCACCCTCAGGGGGGGGACAGGACCCTACGAGCAGTACTTC

d_call: -
j_call: TRBJ1-1
v_call: TRBV10-1
clone_size: -
cdr3_aa: CASSETGIGTEAFF
cdr3_nt: TGCGCCAGCAGTGAGACCGGGATTGGCACTGAAGCTTTCTTT

d_call: -
j_call: TRBJ2-7
v_call: TRBV15
clone_size: -
cdr3_aa: CATSRVGRVEQYF
cdr3_nt: TGTGCCACCAGCAGAGTAGGAAGGGTGGAGCAGTACTTC

d_call: TRBD2
j_call: TRBJ2-2
v_call: TRBV27
clone_size: once
cdr3_aa: CASSWASGTGELFF
cdr3_nt: TGTGCCAGCAGTTGGGCTAGCGGGACCGGGGAGCTGTTTTTT

d_call: TRBD1
j_call: TRBJ1-3
v_call: TRBV11-2
clone_size: -
cdr3_aa: CASSAPGQGANSGNTIYF
cdr3_nt: TGTGCCAGCAGCGCACCGGGACAGGGGGCGAACTCTGGAAACACCATATATTTT

d_call: TRBD2
j_call: TRBJ2-3
v_call: TRBV5-1
clone_size: -
cdr3_aa: CASSIGTSGTTDTQYF
cdr3_nt: TGCGCCAGCAGCATTGGGACTAGCGGGACCACAGATACGCAGTATTTT

d_call: TRBD1
j_call: TRBJ1-2
v_call: TRBV5-4
clone_size: -
cdr3_aa: CASSWAGGYGYTF
cdr3_nt: TGTGCCAGCAGCTGGGCAGGGGGCTATGGCTACACCTTC

d_call: TRBD1
j_call: TRBJ1-2
v_call: TRBV4-3
clone_size: -
cdr3_aa: CASSQGGTGEGNYGYTF
cdr3_nt: TGCGCCAGCAGCCAAGGGGGGACAGGGGAAGGTAACTATGGCTACACCTTC

d_call: -
j_call: TRBJ2-5
v_call: TRBV7-9
clone_size: -
cdr3_aa: CASSFGYQETQYF
cdr3_nt: TGTGCCAGCAGTTTCGGATATCAAGAGACCCAGTACTTC

d_call: -
j_call: TRBJ2-2
v_call: TRBV5-1
clone_size: -
cdr3_aa: CASSLVEFELFF
cdr3_nt: TGCGCCAGCAGCTTGGTTGAGTTTGAGCTGTTTTTT

d_call: -
j_call: TRBJ2-7
v_call: TRBV7-6
clone_size: -
cdr3_aa: CASSPGSVAYEQYF
cdr3_nt: TGTGCCAGCAGCCCCGGGAGTGTCGCCTACGAGCAGTACTTC

d_call: TRBD1
j_call: TRBJ2-7
v_call: TRBV6-5
clone_size: few
cdr3_aa: CASSYTSTGGDEQYF
cdr3_nt: TGTGCCAGCAGTTACACCTCGACAGGGGGCGACGAGCAGTACTTC